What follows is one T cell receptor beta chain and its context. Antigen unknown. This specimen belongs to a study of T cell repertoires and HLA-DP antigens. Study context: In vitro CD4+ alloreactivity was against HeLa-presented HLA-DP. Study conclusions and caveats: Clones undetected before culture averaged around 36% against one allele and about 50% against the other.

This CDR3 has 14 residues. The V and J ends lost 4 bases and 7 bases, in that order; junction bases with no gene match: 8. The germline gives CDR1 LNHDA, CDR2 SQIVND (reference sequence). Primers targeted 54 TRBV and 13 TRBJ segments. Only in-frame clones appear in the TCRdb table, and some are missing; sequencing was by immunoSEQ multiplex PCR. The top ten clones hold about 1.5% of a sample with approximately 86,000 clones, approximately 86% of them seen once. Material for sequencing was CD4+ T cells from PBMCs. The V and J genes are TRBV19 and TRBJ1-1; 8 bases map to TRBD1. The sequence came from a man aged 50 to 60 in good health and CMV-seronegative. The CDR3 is CASSTGQGSHEAFF. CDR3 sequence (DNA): TGTGCCAGTAGTACTGGACAGGGTTCCCATGAAGCTTTCTTT.